This T cell receptor beta chain was recorded in a study of blood T cell repertoires in COVID-19. Whole-study context: Whether acute or convalescent, the COVID-19 samples came from the United States, Italy and Spain. PBMCs, B-cell-depleted T cells, or T cells provided the cDNA or gDNA that made up the material.

The assay was immunoSEQ multiplex PCR, and TCRdb's table has in-frame clones only and misses some. The table shows some 150,000 clones, with about 90% occurring only once. In this sample, this clone turned up once. V lost 11 bases and J lost 2; bases outside the gene matches: 7. This CDR3 is built from 15 residues. Germline lookup yields CDR1 MNHEY and CDR2 SVGAGI. This TCR derives from a man aged 50 to 60 with acute or convalescent COVID-19. Sequencing was performed on peripheral blood. The gene calls are TRBV6-5 and TRBJ2-6; TRBD1 matches 9 bases. The CDR3 region is CAAGQGAAGANVLTF. The CDR3 DNA is TGTGCCGCGGGACAGGGAGCAGCTGGGGCCAACGTCCTGACTTTC.